This paragraph reports one TCR beta chain. This record comes from a study of blood T cell repertoires in COVID-19. Study in general: The United States, Italy and Spain provided the acute and convalescent COVID-19 samples. T cells, B-cell-depleted T cells, or PBMCs provided the cDNA or gDNA that served as material.

Original data processing: Reference gene primer amplification in the assay estimated nucleated cell counts. TCRdb's table, derived via immunoSEQ multiplex PCR, lists solely in-frame clones and lacks some. V and J calls plus clone size are reproduced from that table; the DNA served to infer D and trimming. The profile shows fewer than 100,000 clones, 75% to 95% of them singletons. CDR3 length: 16 amino acids. From germline, CDR1 is LNHDA and CDR2 SQIVND (reference sequence). Unmatched junction bases numbered 8, after V lost 1 base and J lost 6 bases. Source material: peripheral blood. The TCR sequence derives from a woman at least 80 years old with acute or convalescent COVID-19. The V and J genes are TRBV19 and TRBJ1-2, with 10 bases that match TRBD1. Here the CDR3 DNA reads TGTGCCAGTAGTATAGCTTTAGGGACAGGGGTTGATGGCTACACCTTC. Amino acid sequence: CASSIALGTGVDGYTF.